The 10 T cell receptor beta chains below come from one sample, sequenced in a study of cytomegalovirus exposure and HLA in healthy donors. PCR amplification relied on 60 Vbeta primers (plus 13 Jbeta primers). The repertoire was sequenced with immunoSEQ multiplex PCR; TCRdb's copy has only in-frame clones and lacks some. This table has some 57,000 clones, about 69% appearing once. Material for sequencing was PBMCs. All receptors come from a woman aged 30 to 39 in good health and CMV-seronegative.

This rearrangement joins TRBV6-1 to TRBJ2-6; 12 bases map to TRBD2. The CDR3 is 18 residues long. The V and J ends lost 4 bases and 0 bases, in that order; junction bases with no gene match: 4. Germline V gene data show CDR1 as MNHNS and CDR2 as SASEGT. The CDR3 sequence is CASSATSGRFSGANVLTF. The CDR3 bases are TGTGCCAGCAGTGCGACTAGCGGGAGATTCTCTGGGGCCAACGTCCTGACTTTC.

V gene TRBV5-1 combines with J gene TRBJ2-3, with D perhaps TRBD2 (6 bases). Trimming shortened V by 2 bases and J by 0 bases, and 10 bases separated the two germline ends. The CDR3 has 15 residues. Looked up from germline, CDR1 is SGHRS and CDR2 is YFSETQ. CDR3 nucleotides: TGCGCCAGCAGCTTCACAGCGGGCAGCACAGATACGCAGTATTTT. Translated: CASSFTAGSTDTQYF.

This clone was counted only a few times. V gene TRBV13 combines with J gene TRBJ1-4, with D possibly being TRBD1 (5 bases). Trimming took 5 bases from V and 5 from J, leaving 12 bases between them. The CDR3 has 14 amino acids. Germline CDR1 is PRHDT and CDR2 is FYEKMQ (reference sequence). CDR3 nucleotides: TGTGCCAGCAGCCTCGCCGGGGGGAATGAAAAACTGTTTTTT. Translation: CASSLAGGNEKLFF.

V is TRBV21-1 and J is TRBJ2-2; the DNA was not used to check the table's D call, TRBD1. TRBV21-1 represents a pseudogene. The CDR3 is made up of 15 amino acids. The CDR3 is CASRPDRENTGELLF. The CDR3 DNA reads TGTGCCAGCAGGCCGGACAGGGAAAACACCGGGGAGCTGCTTTTT.

The chain has TRBV29-1 and TRBJ2-1, with 12 bases that match TRBD2. The germline CDR1 and CDR2 sequences are SQVTM and ANQGSEA. The junction had 9 bases not matched to a gene; V was cut back by 6 bases and J by 6 bases. The CDR3 is 15 amino acids. The CDR3 DNA sequence: TGCAGCGTCGAACTACTAGCGGGAGGCGTCAATGAGCAGTTCTTC. It encodes CSVELLAGGVNEQFF.

The rearrangement links TRBV7-3 to TRBJ2-1; no reliable D call. Trimming stripped 2 bases from V and 7 bases from J, with 9 bases between. From germline, CDR1 is SGHTA and CDR2 FQGTGA. There are 13 residues in the CDR3. The CDR3 nucleotides read TGTGCCAGCAGCTTAGGTCAGGTGAATGAGCAGTTCTTC. Protein sequence: CASSLGQVNEQFF.

This clone was observed a few times. The gene calls are TRBV5-6 and TRBJ2-1; the D gene is possibly TRBD1 (5 bases). The CDR3 runs 12 residues. V was cut by 2 bases and J by 8 bases, with 8 bases left in between. The germline V gene encodes CDR1 SGHDT and CDR2 YYEEEE. In nucleotides, the CDR3 is TGTGCCAGCAGCTTTCCCAGGGATGAGCAGTTCTTC. This gives the protein CASSFPRDEQFF.

The rearrangement joins TRBV28 to TRBJ2-7; possibly TRBD2 for D (5 bases). From germline, CDR1 is MDHEN and CDR2 SYDVKM. The CDR3 extends over 20 amino acids. Trimming removed 5 bases from V and 2 bases from J, with 31 bases in between. The CDR3 bases are TGTGCCAGCAGTCCTTCTTCGCCAGGACTTCGGAATCCCCTCCCCTACGAGCAGTACGTC. Protein product: CASSPSSPGLRNPLPYEQYV.

The chain links TRBV25-1 to TRBJ2-3; D remains ambiguous. The CDR3 contains 15 residues. The V gene lost 11 bases and the J gene lost 1 base, with 19 bases spanning the gap. CDR1 is MGHDK and CDR2 is SYGVNS in the germline V gene. CDR3 amino acids: CAASLGGRGTDTQYF. Written as DNA, the CDR3 is TGTGCCGCCTCCTTGGGTGGGCGTGGCACAGATACGCAGTATTTT. The full variable domain, its missing parts supplied by reference TRBV25-1 and TRBJ2-3, is EADIYQTPRYLVIGTGKKITLECSQTMGHDKMYWYQQDPGMELHLIHYSYGVNSTEKGDLSSESTVSRIRTEHFPLTLESARPSHTSQYLCAASLGGRGTDTQYFGPGTRLTVL.

Regarding this clone: The identical CDR3 is also encoded by other nucleotide sequences in the sample. The rearrangement uses TRBV4-2 and TRBJ2-7; tentative D call: TRBD2 (6 bases). Germline V gives CDR1 LGHNA, CDR2 YNFKEQ. This CDR3 has 14 amino acids. Trimming pared 1 base from V and 1 base from J, leaving 8 bases between. CDR3 bases: TGTGCCAGCAGCCAAGGCGGAGGGTCCTACGAGCAGTACTTC. This codes for CASSQGGGSYEQYF.